This record concerns one T cell receptor beta chain sequence. Its matching antigen is unknown. Vbeta (60) and Jbeta (13) primers were used in the PCR. The data were produced by immunoSEQ multiplex PCR, yet TCRdb's version contains in-frame clones alone and is incomplete. The table shows roughly 140,000 clones, with about three fifths occurring only once. J was trimmed by 0 bases and V by 1 base; bases with no gene match: 6. Germline V gene sequence: CDR1 SGHTA, CDR2 FQGNSA. This CDR3 spans 19 amino acids. The sample comes from a study of cytomegalovirus exposure and HLA in healthy donors. Study-level points and caveats: One later analysis reportedly identified an Asian-associated ancestry cluster that showed fewer N-insertions than the approximately 710-donor mean. The study dropped some indistinguishable V segments, TRBV6-2 and TRBV6-3 among them.

V gene TRBV7-2 combines with J gene TRBJ2-4, with TRBD2 matching 13 bases. The sequenced sample consisted of PBMCs. The clonotype comes from a woman aged 55-70 years in good health and CMV-seropositive. CDR3 protein: CASSLETSGRMGAKNIQYF. The CDR3 DNA reads TGTGCCAGCAGCTTAGAGACTAGCGGGAGGATGGGAGCCAAAAACATTCAGTACTTC.